This TCR beta chain was recovered during a study of identical twins. V lost 2 bases and J lost 4; bases outside the gene matches: 1. Germline lookup yields CDR1 MNHEY and CDR2 SMNVEV (reference sequence). The length of the CDR3 is 14 residues. A universal primer site was incorporated via template switching, and the cDNA contained unique molecular identifiers. TCRdb recomputed calls from the 5' RACE reads with MiXCR, one row per CDR3 protein. The data hold about 1.7 million distinct CDR3 sequences, with around 29% observed a single time. Many counts were recorded for this clonotype. The source material was cord blood. This clonotype originated in a newborn girl in good health. The chain has TRBV27 and TRBJ1-2, with 10 bases identical to TRBD1. CDR3 nucleotide sequence: TGTGCCAGCAGTTTACGGACAGGGGGCTATGGCTACACCTTC. Residues: CASSLRTGGYGYTF.